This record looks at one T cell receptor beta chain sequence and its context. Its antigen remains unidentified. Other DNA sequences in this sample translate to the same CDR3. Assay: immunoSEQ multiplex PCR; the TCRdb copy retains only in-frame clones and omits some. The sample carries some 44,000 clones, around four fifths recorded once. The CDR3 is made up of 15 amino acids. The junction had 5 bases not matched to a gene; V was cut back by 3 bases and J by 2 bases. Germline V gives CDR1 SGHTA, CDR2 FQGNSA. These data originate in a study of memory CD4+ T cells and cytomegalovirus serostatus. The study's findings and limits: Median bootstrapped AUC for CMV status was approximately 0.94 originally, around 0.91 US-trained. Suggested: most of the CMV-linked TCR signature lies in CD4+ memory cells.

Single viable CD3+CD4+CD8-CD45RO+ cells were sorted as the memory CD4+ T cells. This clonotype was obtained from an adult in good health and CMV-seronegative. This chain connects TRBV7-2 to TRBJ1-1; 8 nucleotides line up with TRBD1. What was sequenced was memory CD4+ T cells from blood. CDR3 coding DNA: TGTGCCAGCAGCTTGGGGGACAGGCGAAACACTGAAGCTTTCTTT. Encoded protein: CASSLGDRRNTEAFF.